This T cell receptor beta chain is from a study of blood T cell repertoires in COVID-19. Study-wide context: The origin of the acute and convalescent COVID-19 samples was the United States, Italy and Spain. PBMCs, B-cell-depleted T cells, or T cells provided the cDNA or gDNA that made up the material.

Seattle's enrolled individuals joined amid active infection and were then monitored longitudinally. Per the authors' pipeline: Quantification of nucleated cells was approximated via reference gene primer amplification. Using immunoSEQ multiplex PCR, the repertoire was profiled, and TCRdb retains in-frame clones only, with some absent. V, J and clone size are taken as reported in that table, and D and trimming were inferred from the DNA itself. The sample contains 300,000 to 400,000 clones, approximately 87% of which appear only once. Germline V lookup: CDR1 MNHEY, CDR2 SVGAGI. The CDR3 is made up of 14 amino acids. J was trimmed by 8 bases and V by 0 bases; bases with no gene match: 5.

Sequencing was carried out using peripheral blood. The chain joins TRBV6-5 to TRBJ2-5, with 8 positions matching TRBD2. The sequence was collected from a woman aged 45 to 65 with COVID-19, enrolled during active disease. The chain's CDR3 is CASSYSSGGLTQYF. The CDR3 nucleotides read TGTGCCAGCAGTTACTCATCGGGGGGGCTCACCCAGTACTTC.